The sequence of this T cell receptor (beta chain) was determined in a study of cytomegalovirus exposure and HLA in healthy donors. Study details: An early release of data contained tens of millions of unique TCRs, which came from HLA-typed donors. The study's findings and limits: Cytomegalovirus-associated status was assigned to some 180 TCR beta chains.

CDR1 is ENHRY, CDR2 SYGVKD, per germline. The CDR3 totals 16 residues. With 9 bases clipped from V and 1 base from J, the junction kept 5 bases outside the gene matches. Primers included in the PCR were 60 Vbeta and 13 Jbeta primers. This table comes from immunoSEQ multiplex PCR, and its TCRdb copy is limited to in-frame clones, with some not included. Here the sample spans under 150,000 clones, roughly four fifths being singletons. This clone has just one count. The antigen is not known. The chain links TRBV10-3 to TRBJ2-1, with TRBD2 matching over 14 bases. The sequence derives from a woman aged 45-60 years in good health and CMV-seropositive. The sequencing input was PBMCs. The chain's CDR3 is CAMGTSGSGSYNEQFF. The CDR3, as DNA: TGTGCCATGGGGACTAGCGGGAGCGGATCCTACAATGAGCAGTTCTTC.